This T cell receptor beta chain comes out of a study of cytomegalovirus exposure and HLA in healthy donors. Broader study findings: An apparent linkage of common viral pathogens to several of the most significant clusters emerged in a later analysis. Testing in vitro showed a few CMV-associated chains specific for CMV antigens. Reportedly, fewer N-insertions than the approximately 700-donor mean appeared in an Asian-associated ancestry cluster in a later analysis.

Primers for the PCR totalled 60 Vbeta and 13 Jbeta. Some clones are missing from TCRdb's copy, which holds only in-frame ones; the method was immunoSEQ multiplex PCR. This sample contains under 75,000 clones. There are 14 residues in the CDR3. Trimming removed 6 bases at V and 3 bases at J, with 13 bases between. Germline CDR1 SGHRS, CDR2 YFSETQ. Those who donated were healthy bone marrow donors. Regarding this clone: Its target is not known.

The V and J genes are TRBV5-1 and TRBJ2-1; D perhaps matches TRBD2 (6 bases). The sample consisted of PBMCs. The clonotype was recovered from a female donor in good health and CMV-seropositive. The CDR3 DNA is TGCGCCAGCATGCCAGCGGGTTTCTACAATGAGCAGTTCTTC. Encoded protein: CASMPAGFYNEQFF. Filled out from reference TRBV5-1 and TRBJ2-1, the complete variable domain reads KAGVTQTPRYLIKTRGQQVTLSCSPISGHRSVSWYQQTPGQGLQFLFEYFSETQRNKGNFPGRFSGRQFSNSRSEMNVSTLELGDSALYLCASMPAGFYNEQFFGPGTRLTVL.